Sequencing of this T cell receptor (beta chain) was carried out in a study of blood T cell repertoires in COVID-19. The CDR3 consists of 13 residues. The germline CDR1 and CDR2 sequences are WNHNN and SYGVQD (reference sequence). Trimming shortened V by 6 bases and J by 7 bases, and 10 bases separated the two germline ends. The protocol was immunoSEQ multiplex PCR, while the TCRdb copy is restricted to in-frame clones and leaves out a portion. The sample contains roughly 150,000 clones, more than 70% of which appear only once. V gene TRBV10-1 combines with J gene TRBJ1-6; D gene unclear. The TCR originated in a man aged 45-65 years who had recovered from COVID-19. What was sequenced was peripheral blood. This CDR3 reads CASRDSGNSPLHF. As DNA, the CDR3 is TGCGCCAGCAGGGACTCGGGGAATTCACCCCTCCACTTT.